The 10 T cell receptor beta chains reported below all come from one sample, sequenced in a study of blood T cells in healthy people across ages. Then a second PCR, running about 6 to 12 cycles, was carried out with a sample-barcoded 5' primer and a J-beta primer mix. TCRdb ran MiXCR on the 5' RACE reads and lists one entry per CDR3 protein. The sample lists about 1.1 million distinct CDR3 sequences, more than 30% seen once, with around 14% in the top ten. The sequencing sample was made of blood. These TCRs come from a man aged 18 to 29 in good health.

The CDR3 protein is CASSYSSLGNNEQFF. The CDR3 DNA reads as TGTGCCAGCAGTTACTCGAGCTTAGGCAACAATGAGCAGTTCTTC. The rearrangement uses TRBV6-2 or TRBV6-3 and TRBJ2-1, with D hard to call. The CDR3 has 15 residues. The germline V gene has CDR1 MNHEY and CDR2 SVGEGT. The V and J ends lost 0 bases and 5 bases respectively, with 11 bases between them.

This clonotype has more than one count but fewer than ten. The CDR3 loop reads CASSNLGGSSYNEQFF. The CDR3 region has the DNA TGCGCCAGCAGCAACCTCGGGGGAAGCTCCTACAATGAGCAGTTCTTC. V is TRBV4-1 and J is TRBJ2-1; D is possibly TRBD2 (6 bases). The ends were cut back, 5 bases at V and 0 bases at J, with 14 bases in the middle. The CDR3 loop spans 16 amino acids. In germline, CDR1 is MGHRA, CDR2 YSYEKL.

This rearrangement joins TRBV29-1 to TRBJ2-7; TRBD1 might be the D (6 bases). Trimming removed 5 bases at V and 3 bases at J, with 17 bases between. The CDR3 extends over 14 amino acids. CDR1 is SQVTM and CDR2 is ANQGSEA in the germline V gene. CDR3 sequence (DNA): TGCAGCGTTAAAAAGTCAGGACAGATCTACGAGCAGTACTTC. It translates to CSVKKSGQIYEQYF.

This chain uses TRBV20-1 with TRBJ1-2; 9 nucleotides match TRBD1. From germline, CDR1 is DFQATT and CDR2 SNEGSKA (reference sequence). V was clipped by 0 bases and J by 6 bases; unmatched bases: 8. The CDR3 loop spans 15 amino acids. CDR3 DNA sequence: TGCAGTGCTAGAGATCCGGGGACAGGGAGGGATGGCTACACCTTC. As protein: CSARDPGTGRDGYTF.

This clonotype was detected a few times. This chain uses TRBV7-9 with TRBJ2-1; D is possibly TRBD2 (6 bases). V was trimmed by 5 bases and J by 7 bases, leaving 24 bases between them. This CDR3 has 17 amino acids. Germline assignment: CDR1 SEHNR and CDR2 FQNEAQ (reference sequence). CDR3 protein: CASSPEGMGPNVNEQFF. In DNA, the CDR3 is TGTGCCAGCAGCCCGGAGGGGATGGGACCAAATGTGAATGAGCAGTTCTTC.

The V call is TRBV4-2, the J call TRBJ2-7; the match to TRBD1 covers 9 bases. CDR1 is LGHNA, CDR2 YNFKEQ, per germline. J gave up 3 bases and V 0 bases, and 12 bases lay outside the gene matches. The CDR3 is 18 amino acids. The CDR3: CASSQDSPGQGISYEQYF. DNA of the CDR3: TGTGCCAGCAGCCAAGATTCCCCGGGACAGGGAATCAGCTACGAGCAGTACTTC.

Note on this clonotype: A junction boundary mismatches the germline segment, possibly from a read error. This chain joins TRBV20-1 and TRBJ2-1; 9 bases align to TRBD2. CDR1 and CDR2 from the germline V gene are DFQATT and SNEGSKA (reference sequence). This CDR3 has 14 amino acids. DNA for the CDR3: TGCAGTGCTGGAGACGGCGGGGGGGCCAGTGAGCAGTTCTTC. As protein: CSAGDGGGASEQFF.

The table lists this clonotype with a few counts. This chain links TRBV9 with TRBJ1-2; 10 positions match TRBD1. The J segment lost 2 bases and the V segment lost 4 bases, leaving 8 bases of the junction unmatched. This CDR3 is built from 16 residues. CDR1 SGDLS and CDR2 YYNGEE come from the germline V gene. CDR3 DNA sequence: TGTGCCAGCAGCCCCACGGGACAGGGGCCCAACTATGGCTACACCTTC. Amino acid sequence: CASSPTGQGPNYGYTF.

J is TRBJ2-2 and V is TRBV5-1, with a possible D match to TRBD1 (5 bases). V lost 1 base to trimming and J lost 3 bases, with 10 bases between them. Germline lookup yields CDR1 SGHRS and CDR2 YFSETQ. The CDR3 is 15 residues long. The CDR3 nucleotides are TGCGCCAGCAGCTTGCAGGGAACCGACACCGGGGAGCTGTTTTTT. Protein sequence: CASSLQGTDTGELFF.

This clonotype was seen only a few times. The chain uses TRBV29-1 and TRBJ2-3; D is perhaps TRBD1 (5 bases). The CDR3 has 13 amino acids. Trimming stripped 7 bases from V and 7 bases from J, with 18 bases between. The germline V gene has CDR1 SQVTM and CDR2 ANQGSEA. The CDR3: CSAAPTQEHTQYF. The CDR3 coding sequence is TGCAGCGCCGCTCCAACACAGGAGCATACGCAGTATTTT.